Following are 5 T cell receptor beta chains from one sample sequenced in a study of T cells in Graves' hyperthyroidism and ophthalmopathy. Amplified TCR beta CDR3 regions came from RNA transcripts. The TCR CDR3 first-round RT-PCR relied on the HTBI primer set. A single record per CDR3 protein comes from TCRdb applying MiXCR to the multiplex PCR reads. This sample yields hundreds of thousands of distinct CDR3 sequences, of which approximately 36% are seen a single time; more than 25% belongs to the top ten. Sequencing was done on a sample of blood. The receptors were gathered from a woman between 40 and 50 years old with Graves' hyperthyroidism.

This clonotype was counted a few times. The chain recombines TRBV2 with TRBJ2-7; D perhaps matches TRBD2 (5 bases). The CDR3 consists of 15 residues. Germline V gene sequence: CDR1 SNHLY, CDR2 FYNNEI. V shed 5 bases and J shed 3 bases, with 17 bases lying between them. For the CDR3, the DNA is TGTGCCAGCAGTTTATCGGGCAGCGGAAGCTACGAGCAGTACTTC. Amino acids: CASSLSGSGSYEQYF.

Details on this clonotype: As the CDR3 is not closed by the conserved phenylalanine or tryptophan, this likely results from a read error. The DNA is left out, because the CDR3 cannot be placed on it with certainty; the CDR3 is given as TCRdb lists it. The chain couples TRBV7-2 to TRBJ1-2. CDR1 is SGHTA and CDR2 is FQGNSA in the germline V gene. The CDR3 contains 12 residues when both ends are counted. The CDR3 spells CASSQDVGGYAV.

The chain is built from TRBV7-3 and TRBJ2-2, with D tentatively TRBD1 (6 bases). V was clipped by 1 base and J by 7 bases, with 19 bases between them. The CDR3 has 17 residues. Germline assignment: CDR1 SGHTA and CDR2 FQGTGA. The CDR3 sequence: CASSLSSTTMDSGELFF. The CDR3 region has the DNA TGTGCCAGCAGCTTAAGCAGCACCACCATGGACAGCGGGGAGCTGTTTTTT.

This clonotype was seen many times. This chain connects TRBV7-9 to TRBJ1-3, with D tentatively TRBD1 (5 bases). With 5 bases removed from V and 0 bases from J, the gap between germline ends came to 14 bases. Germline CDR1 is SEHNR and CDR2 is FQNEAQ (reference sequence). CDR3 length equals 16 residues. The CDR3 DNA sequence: TGTGCCAGCAGCGCCCGACAGTCCTTCTCTGGAAACACCATATATTTT. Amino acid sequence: CASSARQSFSGNTIYF.

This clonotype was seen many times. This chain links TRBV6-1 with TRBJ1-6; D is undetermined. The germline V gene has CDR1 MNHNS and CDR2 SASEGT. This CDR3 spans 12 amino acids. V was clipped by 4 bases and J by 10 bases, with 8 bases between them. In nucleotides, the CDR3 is TGTGCCAGCAGTGGATTAAGATCACCCCTCCACTTT. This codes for CASSGLRSPLHF.